This TCR beta chain comes out of a study of regulatory T cells in long-lasting Graves disease. Sequencing libraries for TCR beta were prepared with iRepertoire HTBI primers and Arm-PCR of CDR3 regions. TCRdb fed the multiplex PCR reads into MiXCR, producing one record per CDR3 protein. The sample carries more than 450,000 distinct CDR3 sequences, about 17% recorded once. As to time point: newly diagnosed GD, antithyroid drugs for less than 3 months. There was RNA extracted from PBMCs, and the TCR library was made from it. The study's findings and limits: Possibly, accuracy suffered from the small sample size. Persistent disease preferred TRBV28, TRBJ1-2 and TRBJ2-5; new disease, TRBV20-1 and TRBJ2-1.

This clonotype has a count of ten or more. Its specificity is unknown. The CDR3 extends over 16 amino acids. Looked up from germline, CDR1 is SGHRS and CDR2 is YFSETQ. Trimming took 4 bases from V and 0 from J, leaving 14 bases between them. The sample was also linked to a second study, of T cells in Graves' hyperthyroidism and ophthalmopathy.

The source is a man aged 35-49 years with Graves disease. The chain is built from TRBV5-1 and TRBJ2-1; D perhaps matches TRBD2 (5 bases). The starting material was peripheral blood mononuclear cells (PBMCs), obtained at new diagnosis, from a patient treated with antithyroid drugs. CDR3 region: CASSSGLMSSYNEQFF. DNA for the CDR3: TGCGCCAGCAGCAGCGGACTCATGAGCTCCTACAATGAGCAGTTCTTC.